The 5 T cell receptor beta chains presented below share a single source sample, sequenced in a study of shared clonotypes between healthy human individuals. Only in-frame clones appear in the TCRdb table, and some are missing; sequencing was by immunoSEQ multiplex PCR. The table includes just over 2,000,000 clones, less than 95% detected once. Selected positively for CCR7 and CD45RO-negative, naive CD8 cells excluded terminally differentiated effector memory CD45RA+ cells. Input material: naive CD8+ T cells sorted from blood. All receptors come from a man aged 18 to 30 in good health.

The rearrangement links TRBV5-4 to TRBJ2-5; D not certain. V dropped 5 bases and J dropped 3 bases, with 20 bases sitting between them. This CDR3 has 16 residues. CDR1 SGHNT and CDR2 YYREEE come from the germline V gene (reference sequence). The CDR3 reads CASSHPGEGLKETQYF. The CDR3 region has the DNA TGTGCCAGCAGTCACCCCGGAGAAGGGTTGAAAGAGACCCAGTACTTC.

The chain is built from TRBV6-6 and TRBJ1-6; 9 nucleotides line up with TRBD1. The CDR3 covers 14 residues. With V trimmed by 7 bases and J by 7 bases, 5 bases remained unmatched. Germline V gene lookup returns CDR1 MNHNY and CDR2 SVGAGI (reference sequence). CDR3 nucleotide sequence: TGTGCCAGCACCACCGGGACAGGGAATTCACCCCTCCACTTT. Translation gives CASTTGTGNSPLHF.

As to this clone: Other DNA sequences from this sample encode an identical CDR3 as well. The chain joins TRBV11-2 to TRBJ2-1, with 10 bases aligning to TRBD2. The germline gives CDR1 SGHAT, CDR2 FQNNGV. The CDR3 is made up of 14 amino acids. Unmatched junction bases numbered 2, after V lost 4 bases and J lost 5 bases. The CDR3 nucleotides are TGTGCCAGCAGCTGGACTAGCGGCGACAATGAGCAGTTCTTC. It translates to CASSWTSGDNEQFF.

This clone was seen a single time. The chain uses TRBV7-2 and TRBJ2-5, with 8 bases matching TRBD1. CDR3 length: 15 residues. V trimming: 1 base; J trimming: 5 bases; junction bases outside the gene matches: 6. In germline, CDR1 is SGHTA, CDR2 FQGNSA. CDR3 residues: CASSLGDRPRETQYF. The DNA of the CDR3 is TGTGCCAGCAGCTTAGGGGACAGGCCGAGGGAGACCCAGTACTTC.

This clone has only one observation. The chain employs TRBV27 and TRBJ2-1; the D gene is possibly TRBD2 (6 bases). CDR1 is MNHEY, CDR2 SMNVEV, per germline (reference sequence). CDR3 size: 14 residues. Trimming stripped 2 bases from V and 5 bases from J, with 10 bases between. CDR3 DNA: TGTGCCAGCAGTTTAACGGGAGCCCACAATGAGCAGTTCTTC. Protein: CASSLTGAHNEQFF.